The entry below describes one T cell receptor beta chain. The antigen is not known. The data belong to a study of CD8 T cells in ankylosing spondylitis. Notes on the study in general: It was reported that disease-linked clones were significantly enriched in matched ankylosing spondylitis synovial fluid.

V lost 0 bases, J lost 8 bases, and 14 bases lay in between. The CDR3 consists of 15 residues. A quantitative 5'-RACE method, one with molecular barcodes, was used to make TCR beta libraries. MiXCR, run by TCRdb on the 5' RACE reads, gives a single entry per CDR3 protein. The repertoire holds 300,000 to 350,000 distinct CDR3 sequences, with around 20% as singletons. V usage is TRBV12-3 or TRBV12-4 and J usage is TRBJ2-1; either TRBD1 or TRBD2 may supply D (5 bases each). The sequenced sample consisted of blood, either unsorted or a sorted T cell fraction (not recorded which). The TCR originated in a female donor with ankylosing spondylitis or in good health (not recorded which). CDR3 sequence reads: CASSLAGGRRDEQFF. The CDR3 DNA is TGTGCCAGCAGTTTAGCTGGGGGTAGAAGGGATGAGCAGTTCTTC.